The T cell receptor beta chain under discussion was sequenced for a study of brain T cells in children with intractable seizures. Whole-study results and caveats: Clones missing pre-surgery may reflect undersampling of that blood sample.

The sequenced cases were selected for having the highest brain T cell transcript signatures. At least one anti-epileptic drug was given before surgery. The table came from immunoSEQ multiplex PCR; TCRdb's copy has only in-frame clones and leaves some out. The repertoire holds tens of thousands of clones, with roughly 91% as singletons. The ends lost 3 bases at V and 9 bases at J; junction bases unmatched: 10. Germline lookup yields CDR1 MNHEY and CDR2 SVGEGT. CDR3 length equals 15 residues. Details on this clone: Its antigen is still unknown.

The origin of this receptor is a boy under three years old with tuberous sclerosis and intractable seizures. The genes are TRBV6-2 or TRBV6-3 and TRBJ2-1; 8 bases map to TRBD1. Sample: peripheral blood, taken at surgery. The CDR3 bases are TGTGCCAGCAGTTATCCCAGGACAGGGCTTTCTGAGCAGTTCTTC. Translation: CASSYPRTGLSEQFF.